This T cell receptor (beta chain) was sequenced for a study of T cells in Graves' hyperthyroidism and ophthalmopathy. Study context: Peripheral blood sampling occurred at initial diagnosis, before any treatment.

It was 8.5 to 10 ml of fresh peripheral blood that supplied the PBMCs. General study points: Patients with ophthalmopathy were separated from those with stable hyperthyroidism by a 13 V-J model.

Authors of the study amplified TCR beta CDR3 regions from RNA transcripts. The HTBI primer set drove a first-round RT-PCR of the TCR CDR3. Each CDR3 protein is one row after TCRdb ran MiXCR on the multiplex PCR reads. This repertoire shows some 580,000 distinct CDR3 sequences, more than 15% found once; its top ten account for about 3.5%. This clonotype was found many times. The antigen is undetermined. CDR3 length equals 14 residues. CDR1 MNHEY and CDR2 SMNVEV come from the germline V gene (reference sequence). V dropped 5 bases and J dropped 3; count of bases not matched to a gene: 5. The chain carries TRBV27 and TRBJ1-1, with TRBD1 identical over 8 bases. Sequenced sample: blood. The sequence derives from a woman between 35 and 50 years old with Graves' ophthalmopathy. The CDR3: CASSIQGAYTEAFF. The CDR3, as DNA: TGTGCCAGCAGTATTCAGGGGGCCTACACTGAAGCTTTCTTT.